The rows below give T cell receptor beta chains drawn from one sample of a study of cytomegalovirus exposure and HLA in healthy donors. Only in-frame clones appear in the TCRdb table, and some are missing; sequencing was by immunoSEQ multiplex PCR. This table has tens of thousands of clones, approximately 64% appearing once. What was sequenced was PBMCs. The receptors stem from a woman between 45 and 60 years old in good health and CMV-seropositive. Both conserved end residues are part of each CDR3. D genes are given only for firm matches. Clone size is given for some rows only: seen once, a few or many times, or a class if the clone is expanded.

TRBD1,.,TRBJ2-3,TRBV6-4,TGTGCCAGCAGTTCCATATGGACAGGGGGCGGTGGAGATACGCAGTATTTT,CASSSIWTGGGGDTQYF
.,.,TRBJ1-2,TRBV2,TGTGCCAGTCGACTACTCCCAGGGGCAGCTAACTATGGCTACACCTTC,CASRLLPGAANYGYTF
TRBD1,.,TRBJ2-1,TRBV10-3,TGTGCCATCGGACAGGGTCGAAACAATGAGCAGTTCTTC,CAIGQGRNNEQFF
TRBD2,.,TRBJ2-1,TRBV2,TGTGCCAGCACCCCCGGCGGGGGAGCCCACAATGAGCAGTTCTTC,CASTPGGGAHNEQFF
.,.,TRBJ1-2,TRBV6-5,TGTGCCAGCAGGTCCTTGTTAACAGGTGGCTACACCTTC,CASRSLLTGGYTF
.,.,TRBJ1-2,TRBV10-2,TGCGCCAGCAGTGTACAGTCCTATGGCTACACCTTC,CASSVQSYGYTF
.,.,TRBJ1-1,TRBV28,TGTGCCAGCAGTAAAACAGGGTTGGGAGAAGCTTTCTTT,CASSKTGLGEAFF
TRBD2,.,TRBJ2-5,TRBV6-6,TGTGCCAGCAGCGCGGGGGGGCGATCAGAGACCCAGTACTTC,CASSAGGRSETQYF
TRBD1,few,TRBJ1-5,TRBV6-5,TGTGCCAGCAGTTTCACAGGGGGGGGCCAGCCCCAGCATTTT,CASSFTGGGQPQHF
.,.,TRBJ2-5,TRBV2,TGTGCCAGCAGTCAGGATGAGTACCAAGAGACCCAGTACTTC,CASSQDEYQETQYF
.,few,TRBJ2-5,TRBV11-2,TGTGCCAGCAGCTTAGGGCTAGAAGAGACCCAGTACTTC,CASSLGLEETQYF
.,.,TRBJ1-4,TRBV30,TGTGCCTGGACTGTACCCTCTTCAGGCAGGCTCCTAACTAATGAAAAACTGTTTTTT,CAWTVPSSGRLLTNEKLFF